This T cell receptor (beta chain) originates from a study of T cells in Graves' hyperthyroidism and ophthalmopathy. The source material, RNA transcripts, was used to amplify TCR beta CDR3 regions. During a first-round RT-PCR of the TCR CDR3, the HTBI primer set was used. TCRdb itself ran the multiplex PCR reads through MiXCR, one entry per CDR3 protein. This sample has roughly 510,000 distinct CDR3 sequences, with under 25% found just once. The sample holds many counts of this clonotype. The CDR3 is made up of 15 amino acids. Unmatched junction bases numbered 6, after V lost 5 bases and J lost 1 base.

Sequenced sample: blood. V gene TRBV12-3 or TRBV12-4 combines with J gene TRBJ1-1, with TRBD1 matching 8 bases. This receptor was taken from a man between 18 and 35 years old with Graves' hyperthyroidism. This CDR3 is CASSPGQGWNTEAFF. CDR3 in DNA: TGTGCCAGCAGTCCAGGACAGGGCTGGAACACTGAAGCTTTCTTT.